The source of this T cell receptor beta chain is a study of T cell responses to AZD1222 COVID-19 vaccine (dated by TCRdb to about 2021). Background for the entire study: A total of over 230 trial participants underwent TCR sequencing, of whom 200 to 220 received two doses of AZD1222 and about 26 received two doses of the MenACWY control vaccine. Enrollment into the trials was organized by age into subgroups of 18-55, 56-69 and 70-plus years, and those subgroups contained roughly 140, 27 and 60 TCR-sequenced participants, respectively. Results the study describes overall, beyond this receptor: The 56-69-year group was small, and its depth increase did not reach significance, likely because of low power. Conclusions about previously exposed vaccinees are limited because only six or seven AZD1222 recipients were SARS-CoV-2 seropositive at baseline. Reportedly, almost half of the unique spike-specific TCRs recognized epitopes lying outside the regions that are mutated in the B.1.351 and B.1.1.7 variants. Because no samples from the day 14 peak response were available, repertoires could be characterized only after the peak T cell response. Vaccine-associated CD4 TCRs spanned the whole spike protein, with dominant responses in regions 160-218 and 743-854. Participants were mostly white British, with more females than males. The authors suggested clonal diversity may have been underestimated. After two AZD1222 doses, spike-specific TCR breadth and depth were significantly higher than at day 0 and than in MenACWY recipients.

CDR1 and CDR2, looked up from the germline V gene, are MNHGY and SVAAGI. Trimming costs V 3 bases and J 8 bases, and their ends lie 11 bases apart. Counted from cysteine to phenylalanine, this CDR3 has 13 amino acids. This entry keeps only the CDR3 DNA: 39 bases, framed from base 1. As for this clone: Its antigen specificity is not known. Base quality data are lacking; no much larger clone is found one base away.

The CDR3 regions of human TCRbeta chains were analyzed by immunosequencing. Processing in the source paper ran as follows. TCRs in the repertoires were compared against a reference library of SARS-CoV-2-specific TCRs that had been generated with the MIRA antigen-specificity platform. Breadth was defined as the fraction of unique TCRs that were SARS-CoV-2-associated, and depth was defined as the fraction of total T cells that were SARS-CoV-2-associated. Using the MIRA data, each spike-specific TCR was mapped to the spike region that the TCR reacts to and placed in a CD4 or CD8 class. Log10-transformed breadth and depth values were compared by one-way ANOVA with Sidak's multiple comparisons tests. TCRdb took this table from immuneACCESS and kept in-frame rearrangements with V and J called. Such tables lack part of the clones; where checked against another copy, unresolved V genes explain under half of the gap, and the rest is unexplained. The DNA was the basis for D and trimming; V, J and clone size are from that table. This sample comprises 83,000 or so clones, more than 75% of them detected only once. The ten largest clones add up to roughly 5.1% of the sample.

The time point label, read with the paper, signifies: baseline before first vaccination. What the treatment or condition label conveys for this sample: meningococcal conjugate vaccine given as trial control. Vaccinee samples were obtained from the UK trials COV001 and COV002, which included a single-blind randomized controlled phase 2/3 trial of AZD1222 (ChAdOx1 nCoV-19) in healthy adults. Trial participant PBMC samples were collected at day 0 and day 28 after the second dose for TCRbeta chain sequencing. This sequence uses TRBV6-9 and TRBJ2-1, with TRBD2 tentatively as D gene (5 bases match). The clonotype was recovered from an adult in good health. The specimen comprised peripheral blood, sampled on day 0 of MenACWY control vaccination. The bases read TGTGCCAGCAGTTACCTTAGCGCCGATGAGCAGTTCTTC. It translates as CASSYLSADEQFF.